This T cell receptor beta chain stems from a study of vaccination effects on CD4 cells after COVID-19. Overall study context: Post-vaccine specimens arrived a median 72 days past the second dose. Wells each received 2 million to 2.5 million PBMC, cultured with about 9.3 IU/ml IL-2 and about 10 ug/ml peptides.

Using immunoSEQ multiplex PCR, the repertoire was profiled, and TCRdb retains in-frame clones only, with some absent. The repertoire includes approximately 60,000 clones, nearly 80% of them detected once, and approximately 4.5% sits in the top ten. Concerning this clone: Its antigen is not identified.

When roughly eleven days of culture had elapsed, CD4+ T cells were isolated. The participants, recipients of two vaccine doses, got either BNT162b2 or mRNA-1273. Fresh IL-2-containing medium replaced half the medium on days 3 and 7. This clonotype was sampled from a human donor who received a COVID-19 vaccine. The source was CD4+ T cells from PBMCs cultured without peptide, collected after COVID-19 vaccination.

The CDR3 loop reads CASSATGGKETQYF. DNA for the CDR3: TGTGCCAGCAGCGCTACGGGGGGGAAAGAGACCCAGTACTTC. The chain recombines TRBV5-4 with TRBJ2-5, with 8 bases that match TRBD2. The CDR3 is 14 amino acids. Germline V gene data show CDR1 as SGHNT and CDR2 as YYREEE (reference sequence). Losses at the gene ends were 4 bases for V and 3 bases for J; bases not matched to a gene: 5.